Shown below are 13 T cell receptor beta chains from a single sample sequenced in a study of beta chain features in type 1 diabetes. Study observations and caveats: Among patients with Type 1 diabetes, TCRB CDR3s were moderately but significantly shorter in every one of the four CD4+ subsets.

The antigens for these receptors are not known. Expressed TCRB transcripts were sequenced because the isolated RNA had all been reverse transcribed beforehand. Clones were sequenced by immunoSEQ multiplex PCR, and TCRdb holds only the in-frame ones, with some missing. The sample records roughly 160,000 clones, approximately 8% being singletons. Sequenced: central memory CD4+ T cells from blood. The source of these receptors is a man younger than 35 with type 1 diabetes.

This clone was seen more than once but under ten times. J is TRBJ2-1 and V is TRBV5-1, with TRBD2 matching 8 bases. Trimming cost V 2 bases and J 0 bases; bases outside gene matches: 4. There are 16 residues in the CDR3. Germline V gene lookup returns CDR1 SGHRS and CDR2 YFSETQ. The CDR3 reads CASSLLAANSYNEQFF. The CDR3 bases are TGCGCCAGCAGCTTACTAGCGGCAAACTCCTACAATGAGCAGTTCTTC.

The chain uses TRBV6-6 and TRBJ1-6; possible D gene TRBD1, 6 bases. Trimming removed 6 bases at V and 5 bases at J, with 11 bases between. The CDR3 is made up of 14 amino acids. Germline CDR1 reads MNHNY; CDR2 reads SVGAGI (reference sequence). CDR3 bases: TGTGCCAGCAGGACCGGGACAAATAATTCACCCCTCCACTTT. It encodes CASRTGTNNSPLHF.

CDR3 amino acids: CASSPPSGRDNEQFF. The CDR3 DNA follows: TGTGCCAGTAGTCCCCCTAGCGGGAGAGACAATGAGCAGTTCTTC. This chain links TRBV19 with TRBJ2-1, with 10 nucleotides matching TRBD2. V was clipped by 5 bases and J by 5 bases; unmatched bases: 6. CDR1 and CDR2 from the germline V gene are LNHDA and SQIVND (reference sequence). The CDR3 runs 15 residues.

The DNA of the CDR3 is TGTGCCAGCAGCTTAGGACTAGCGGGGGGTCGGTACGAGCAGTACTTC. Protein: CASSLGLAGGRYEQYF. The V gene is TRBV11-2, the J gene TRBJ2-7; 13 bases line up with TRBD2. CDR3 length: 16 residues. Germline CDR1 reads SGHAT; CDR2 reads FQNNGV. Losses at the gene ends were 1 base for V and 4 bases for J; bases not matched to a gene: 4. Supplemented by reference TRBV11-2 and TRBJ2-7, the full variable domain reads EAGVAQSPRYKIIEKRQSVAFWCNPISGHATLYWYQQILGQGPKLLIQFQNNGVVDDSQLPKDRFSAERLKGVDSTLKIQPAKLEDSAVYLCASSLGLAGGRYEQYFGPGTRLTVT.

This clone was detected a few times. The chain has TRBV7-9 and TRBJ2-3; the D gene is possibly TRBD2 (5 bases). Trimming stripped 5 bases from V and 6 bases from J, with 15 bases between. This CDR3 spans 14 amino acids. The germline gives CDR1 SEHNR, CDR2 FQNEAQ (reference sequence). The CDR3 coding sequence is TGTGCCAGCAGCCCGGTCGGGGATCAGGATACGCAGTATTTT. This encodes CASSPVGDQDTQYF.

The chain uses TRBV18 and TRBJ2-7; 9 positions agree with TRBD1. The CDR3 contains 15 residues. Germline V gives CDR1 KGHSH, CDR2 LQKENI. V lost 3 bases, J lost 3 bases, and 6 bases stayed unmatched. Here the CDR3 DNA reads TGTGCCAGCTCACCCGCCCTGGGACAGGGCTACGAGCAGTACTTC. Protein: CASSPALGQGYEQYF.

This clone has only a few counts. This chain connects TRBV5-1 to TRBJ1-5; D possibly corresponds to TRBD1 (6 bases). From germline, CDR1 is SGHRS and CDR2 YFSETQ. V was shortened by 0 bases and J by 5 bases, with 9 bases between the two germline ends. The CDR3 extends over 14 amino acids. The CDR3 here is CASSLASGDQPQHF. The CDR3 nucleotides read TGCGCCAGCAGCTTGGCGTCAGGGGATCAGCCCCAGCATTTT.

Only a few counts were recorded for this clone. This rearrangement joins TRBV30 to TRBJ2-5, with TRBD2 matching over 7 bases. The germline gives CDR1 GTSNPN, CDR2 SVGIG (reference sequence). Trimming removed 7 bases from V and 2 bases from J; junction bases left unmatched: 7. This CDR3 has 13 residues. CDR3 residues: CALEGGAQETQYF. In DNA, the CDR3 is TGTGCCTTAGAGGGAGGGGCACAAGAGACCCAGTACTTC.

J is TRBJ1-1 and V is TRBV12-5; D unclear. In germline, CDR1 is LGHNT, CDR2 FRNRAP. Trimming removed 2 bases from V and 3 bases from J, with 13 bases in between. There are 15 residues in the CDR3. CDR3 DNA sequence: TGTGCTAGTGGTTTGTATACCGCGCCCCACACTGAAGCTTTCTTT. It specifies CASGLYTAPHTEAFF.

This clone was seen more than once but under ten times. The chain carries TRBV15 and TRBJ1-5, with 7 bases matching TRBD1. This CDR3 has 16 residues. Germline V gene sequence: CDR1 LNHNV, CDR2 YYDKDF (reference sequence). Trimming cost V 1 base and J 4 bases; bases outside gene matches: 7. The DNA for the CDR3 is TGTGCCACCAGCAGAGGACGGACAGGCGCTAATCAGCCCCAGCATTTT. It codes for CATSRGRTGANQPQHF.

V usage is TRBV5-4 and J usage is TRBJ1-4; TRBD1 aligns across 7 bases. Germline V gene lookup returns CDR1 SGHNT and CDR2 YYREEE (reference sequence). This CDR3 contains 16 residues. J was trimmed by 4 bases and V by 0 bases; bases with no gene match: 6. The CDR3 sequence: CASSLELTGNNEKLFF. The CDR3 nucleotides read TGTGCCAGCAGCTTGGAACTGACAGGGAATAATGAAAAACTGTTTTTT.

This clone has more than one count but fewer than ten. V gene TRBV30 combines with J gene TRBJ2-5; D gene unclear. V was pared by 2 bases and J by 5 bases, with 9 bases between. This CDR3 region has 12 residues. The germline CDR1 and CDR2 sequences are GTSNPN and SVGIG (reference sequence). The DNA of the CDR3 is TGTGCCTGGAGTAGACAAGGCGAGACCCAGTACTTC. Its protein is CAWSRQGETQYF.

In this sample, this clone turned up many times. Within the sample, other DNA sequences also encode this same CDR3. This chain connects TRBV19 to TRBJ2-6; unclear D gene. This CDR3 has 16 residues. V lost 5 bases, J lost 0 bases, and 11 bases lay in between. Germline V gives CDR1 LNHDA, CDR2 SQIVND (reference sequence). The CDR3 spells CASSLYGHSGANVLTF. Here the CDR3 DNA reads TGTGCCAGTAGTCTCTATGGTCACTCTGGGGCCAACGTCCTGACTTTC.